Below, 9 T cell receptor beta chains from the same sample are listed, as sequenced in a study of blood T cell repertoires in COVID-19. Produced via immunoSEQ multiplex PCR; TCRdb's table is partial and in-frame only. This sample carries some 300,000 clones, 85% to 90% of them seen once, and the ten largest clones take roughly 6.1%. Sequenced input: peripheral blood. The receptor set was obtained from a woman between 50 and 59 years old with COVID-19, enrolled during active disease.

V and J are TRBV30 and TRBJ2-1; 10 bases align to TRBD2. J was trimmed by 6 bases and V by 0 bases; bases with no gene match: 11. Per the germline V gene, CDR1 is GTSNPN and CDR2 is SVGIG (reference sequence). The CDR3 has 17 residues. The CDR3 reads CAWSVRFELAGRNEQFF. CDR3 nucleotide sequence: TGTGCCTGGAGTGTAAGGTTTGAACTAGCGGGGCGCAATGAGCAGTTCTTC.

The genes are TRBV5-8 and TRBJ1-3; tentative D call: TRBD1 (5 bases). Per the germline V gene, CDR1 is SGHTS and CDR2 is YDEGEE. The CDR3 totals 15 residues. Deletions cut 4 bases from V and 0 bases from J, with 11 bases between. The chain's CDR3 is CASSPGGGSGNTIYF. The CDR3 coding sequence is TGTGCCAGCAGCCCGGGGGGGGGCTCTGGAAACACCATATATTTT.

The chain's CDR3 is CASSQPDQGQPQHF. CDR3 DNA sequence: TGTGCCAGCAGCCAACCTGACCAGGGCCAGCCCCAGCATTTT. The V call is TRBV4-2, the J call TRBJ1-5; possible D gene TRBD1, 5 bases. Germline V gives CDR1 LGHNA, CDR2 YNFKEQ. V was clipped by 2 bases and J by 7 bases, with 12 bases between them. The CDR3 runs 14 residues.

V and J are TRBV11-2 and TRBJ2-1, with D possibly matching TRBD2 (5 bases). CDR3 length equals 15 residues. With 2 bases removed from V and 9 bases from J, the gap between germline ends came to 17 bases. Germline CDR1 is SGHAT and CDR2 is FQNNGV. In nucleotides, the CDR3 is TGTGCCAGCAGCTTACACGGGAAAATCAGCGGTGAGCAGTTCTTC. It encodes CASSLHGKISGEQFF.

Only one count was recorded for this clone. Other DNA sequences of this sample code for an identical CDR3. The rearrangement joins TRBV4-3 to TRBJ2-7; 9 nucleotides align to TRBD2. Looked up from germline, CDR1 is LGHNA and CDR2 is YSLEER. CDR3 size: 15 residues. The J segment lost 4 bases and the V segment lost 1 base, leaving 5 bases of the junction unmatched. The CDR3 is CASSQGTSGFYEQYF. As DNA, the CDR3 is TGCGCCAGCAGCCAAGGTACTAGCGGGTTTTACGAGCAGTACTTC.

CDR3: CASSPESTDTQYF. The DNA of the CDR3 is TGCGCCAGCAGCCCGGAGAGCACAGATACGCAGTATTTT. The rearrangement links TRBV4-1 to TRBJ2-3; D remains ambiguous. The ends were cut back, 4 bases at V and 0 bases at J, with 5 bases in the middle. CDR1 MGHRA and CDR2 YSYEKL come from the germline V gene. The CDR3 is made up of 13 amino acids.

The chain links TRBV7-3 to TRBJ2-7; TRBD1 agrees at 7 bases. The CDR3 is 17 amino acids. Trimming at V came to 7 bases and at J to 3 bases, leaving 18 bases not matched to a gene. The germline V gene encodes CDR1 SGHTA and CDR2 FQGTGA. The CDR3 spells CASILSGTARPHYEQYF. DNA for the CDR3: TGTGCCAGCATATTATCCGGGACAGCGAGACCCCACTACGAGCAGTACTTC.

The chain combines TRBV3-1 (or the pseudogene TRBV3-2) with TRBJ2-2; TRBD1 is a possible D gene (6 bases). The V and J ends lost 1 base and 6 bases respectively, with 6 bases between them. Germline loops: CDR1 LGHDT, CDR2 YNNKEL (reference sequence). This CDR3 has 13 amino acids. DNA of the CDR3: TGTGCCAGCAGCCAAGGGGGGCCCGGGGAGCTGTTTTTT. Protein: CASSQGGPGELFF.

The chain has TRBV5-1 and TRBJ1-6; D is possibly TRBD1 (5 bases). Trimming pared 0 bases from V and 7 bases from J, leaving 5 bases between. Germline V gives CDR1 SGHRS, CDR2 YFSETQ. The CDR3 contains 13 residues. This chain's CDR3 is CASSLGQNSPLHF. In nucleotides, the CDR3 is TGCGCCAGCAGCTTGGGACAGAATTCACCCCTCCACTTT. The full variable domain, completed using reference TRBV5-1 and TRBJ1-6, is KAGVTQTPRYLIKTRGQQVTLSCSPISGHRSVSWYQQTPGQGLQFLFEYFSETQRNKGNFPGRFSGRQFSNSRSEMNVSTLELGDSALYLCASSLGQNSPLHFGNGTRLTVT.